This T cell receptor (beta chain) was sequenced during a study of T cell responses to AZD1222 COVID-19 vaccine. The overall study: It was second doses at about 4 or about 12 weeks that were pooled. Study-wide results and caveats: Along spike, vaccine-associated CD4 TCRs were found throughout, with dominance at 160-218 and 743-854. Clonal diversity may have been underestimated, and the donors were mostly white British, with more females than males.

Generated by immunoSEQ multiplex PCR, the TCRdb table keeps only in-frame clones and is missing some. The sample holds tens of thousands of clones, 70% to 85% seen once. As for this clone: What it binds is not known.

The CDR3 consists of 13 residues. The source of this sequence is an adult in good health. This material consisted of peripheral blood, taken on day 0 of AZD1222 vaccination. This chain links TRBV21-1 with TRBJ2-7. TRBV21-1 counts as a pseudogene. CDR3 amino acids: CASGNLPVYEQYF. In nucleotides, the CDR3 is TGTGCCAGCGGGAACCTTCCAGTCTACGAGCAGTACTTC.